This T cell receptor beta chain was observed in a study of tumor-infiltrating lymphocytes in primary liver carcinoma (dated by TCRdb to the late 2010s). As for the study more broadly: About 5 patients with histopathologically diagnosed primary liver carcinoma underwent surgical resection in China between late 2015 and 2016. TCRbeta repertoire sequencing, expression microarrays and whole-exome sequencing were combined in the study across five regions of each liver tumor, with adjacent normal tissue and blood also included. The five patients had tumors staged T1-T3 N0M0, with maximum diameters ranging from about 4 to 11 cm. The five patients, three men and two women aged 30 to 69 years, had hepatocellular carcinoma (four) or combined HCC and intrahepatic cholangiocarcinoma (one). A total of roughly 35 specimens from 5 patients went through TCRbeta repertoire sequencing, namely 25 tumor regions, 5 adjacent noncancerous liver tissues and 5 peripheral blood samples. Technical replicate repertoires showed high reproducibility, with mean shared-clone rates about 0.86 and correlation coefficients above 0.95. Roughly 3.65 to 7.13 million productive TCRbeta reads were obtained per sample, and no significant difference in read depth was found between tissue types. Study-wide findings and limitations: Only a few patients were included in the study, and the authors note that the findings should be validated in a larger study. The top 250 clones accounted for a significantly greater share of the repertoire in tumors than in blood (p = 0.039). Because the samples were bulk and unsorted, CD4+ and CD8+ T cell repertoires could not be compared. Because only the TCR beta chain was sequenced and unpaired alpha chains were not captured, true repertoire diversity is likely underestimated. Pairs of tumor regions showed greater repertoire overlap (mean roughly 35%) than tumor-adjacent pairs (roughly 17%) or tumor-blood pairs (approximately 15%), which is consistent with antigen-driven expansion.

About this clonotype: There is no known antigen for this receptor. A single base separates this from a much larger clone, so it may be a read error.

TRIzol reagent was used to extract blood RNA from unsorted whole blood, while the DNeasy Blood & Tissue kit provided the germline DNA. At the time of sampling, the patients had chronic HBV infection and had not received any treatment. Before surgery, approximately 4.3 milliliters of peripheral blood were drawn into K2EDTA tubes. A constant-region primer and ProtoScript II reverse transcriptase were used to reverse-transcribe TCRbeta-specific cDNA from 500 ng total RNA. Three nested multiplex PCR rounds, following a slightly modified ARM-PCR procedure, were used to build the TCRbeta libraries. Each of the first two PCR rounds ran for about 10 cycles and used multiplex TRBV1-TRBV30 forward primers together with a Cbeta reverse primer. A final 25-cycle PCR with Deep VentR polymerase added sample barcodes and Illumina adapters. Amplicons of 200-500 bp were gel-purified with a QIAquick gel extraction kit before sequencing. An Illumina HiSeq 2500 was used to sequence the TCRbeta amplicons, generating 250-bp paired-end reads. The study's processing was this. To recover full CDR3 sequences, reads were quality-trimmed using Trimmomatic v0.33 and paired reads were then merged using FLASH v1.2.11. V, D and J germline segments were assigned to the rearranged TCRbeta sequences by MiGEC v1.2.1b. VDJtools v1.0.0 computed clonotype statistics and Shannon-Wiener diversity indices. Except for diversity analysis, only the 250 most abundant clonotypes of each sample were used in subsequent analyses to reduce sampling bias. TCRdb reanalyzed the raw reads on its own, using fastp at Q25 for trimming and MiXCR for clone calling, and kept in-frame beta chains. All rows with the same CDR3 protein become a single entry with the most common DNA and genes. These V and J calls originate from TCRdb's pipeline instead of the authors' own analysis. The sample table holds some 190,000 distinct CDR3 sequences, of which roughly 60% were seen once. The ten biggest clones cover 70% to 80% of the sample.

Inclusive of the bounding cysteine and phenylalanine, the CDR3 is 14 residues long. Only the CDR3 DNA is retained, 42 bases long and in frame from the first base. For CDR1 and CDR2, the germline V gene lists MGHRA and YSYEKL. The junction shows trimming of 3 bases on V and 4 bases on J, plus 12 bases between the germline ends. Sequencing was done on a sample of peripheral blood. This clonotype was obtained from a man in his forties with primary liver carcinoma and hepatitis B virus infection. Recombination joined TRBV4-1 with TRBJ1-1, and perhaps TRBD1 as D gene, on 6 matching bases. The DNA is TGCGCCAGCAGCCATGAGGGGGGTATCACTGAAGCTTTCTTT. Its coded protein is CASSHEGGITEAFF.